The 22 T cell receptor beta chains reported below all come from one sample, sequenced in a study of regulatory dendritic cells for organ transplantation. Only in-frame clones appear in the TCRdb table, and some are missing; sequencing was by immunoSEQ multiplex PCR. Of fewer than 25,000 clones in the sample, 74% are singletons; the top ten hold around 1%. The source material was memory CD4+ T cells from blood. Subset described: CD45RO+ memory T cells. The source of these receptors is a human donor in good health.

V is TRBV19 and J is TRBJ2-6; 7 bases align to TRBD1. V shed 7 bases, J shed 0 bases, and the junction held 15 bases outside the gene matches. CDR1 is LNHDA, CDR2 SQIVND, per germline (reference sequence). The CDR3 sequence is 19 residues long. The CDR3 reads CASTPLSRTGRSGANVLTF. CDR3 in DNA: TGTGCCAGTACCCCCCTTTCACGGACAGGCCGCTCTGGGGCCAACGTCCTGACTTTC.

The rearrangement uses TRBV4-1 and TRBJ2-1, with 10 nucleotides matching TRBD2. The CDR3 spans 15 residues. Germline V CDR1 and CDR2: MGHRA, YSYEKL. The V and J ends lost 1 base and 9 bases, in that order; junction bases with no gene match: 6. The DNA of the CDR3 is TGCGCCAGCAGCCAAGGTCTAGCGGGGGCCGGTGAGCAGTTCTTC. It specifies CASSQGLAGAGEQFF.

The chain couples TRBV6-1 to TRBJ1-1; 7 bases agree with TRBD1. V gave up 4 bases and J gave up 7 bases; unmatched junction bases: 12. CDR1 is MNHNS and CDR2 is SASEGT in the germline V gene. CDR3 length: 15 residues. The CDR3 nucleotides are TGTGCCAGCAGTGGCCCGATAGGGACAGCCCTTGAAGCTTTCTTT. Translating gives CASSGPIGTALEAFF.

In this sample, this clone turned up a few times. The gene calls are TRBV2 and TRBJ2-2; 7 positions match TRBD1. The CDR3 is 15 amino acids. Germline loops: CDR1 SNHLY, CDR2 FYNNEI. The J segment lost 3 bases and the V segment lost 4 bases, leaving 5 bases of the junction unmatched. The DNA for the CDR3 is TGTGCCAGCAGTGTCGGGGACAGAGACACCGGGGAGCTGTTTTTT. Its translation is CASSVGDRDTGELFF.

The rearrangement uses TRBV7-6 and TRBJ2-3, with TRBD2 matching over 7 bases. Unmatched junction bases numbered 4, after V lost 5 bases and J lost 2 bases. The CDR3 is made up of 14 amino acids. Germline values: CDR1 SGHVS, CDR2 FNYEAQ. Here the CDR3 reads CASSGTTLTDTQYF. DNA for the CDR3: TGTGCCAGCAGCGGGACTACCCTCACAGATACGCAGTATTTT. Full variable domain (remainder filled in from reference TRBV7-6 and TRBJ2-3): GAGVSQSPRYKVTKRGQDVALRCDPISGHVSLYWYRQALGQGPEFLTYFNYEAQQDKSGLPNDRFSAERPEGSISTLTIQRTEQRDSAMYRCASSGTTLTDTQYFGPGTRLTVL.

The V and J genes are TRBV14 and TRBJ1-2; D is unresolved. The germline CDR1 and CDR2 sequences are SGHDN and FVKESK. This CDR3 contains 16 residues. Trimming took off 0 bases at V and 6 bases at J, with 17 bases between the two ends. CDR3 DNA sequence: TGTGCCAGCAGCCAAGATAACCCAGGTGCTTACGATGGCTACACCTTC. This gives the protein CASSQDNPGAYDGYTF.

The chain uses TRBV11-3 and TRBJ2-3; 8 nucleotides line up with TRBD2. V gave up 5 bases and J gave up 6 bases; unmatched junction bases: 10. Germline lookup yields CDR1 SGHNT and CDR2 YENEEA. The CDR3 has 15 residues. For the CDR3, the DNA is TGTGCCAGCAGCCCGCCCCCAGCGGGGGCGGATACGCAGTATTTT. The encoded protein is CASSPPPAGADTQYF.

V gene TRBV14 combines with J gene TRBJ2-3, with TRBD2 matching over 10 bases. There are 15 residues in the CDR3. Trimming took 4 bases from V and 3 from J; bases not matched to a gene: 4. Per the germline V gene, CDR1 is SGHDN and CDR2 is FVKESK. The CDR3 loop reads CASSPRAGGTDTQYF. Written as DNA, the CDR3 is TGTGCCAGCAGCCCCCGAGCGGGGGGGACAGATACGCAGTATTTT.

This clone was seen once. This rearrangement joins TRBV9 to TRBJ2-1, with TRBD2 identical over 10 bases. Germline-derived CDR1 and CDR2 are SGDLS and YYNGEE. The CDR3 covers 14 residues. The trim removed 1 base at V and 9 bases at J, leaving 4 bases unmatched. CDR3 sequence (DNA): TGTGCCAGCAGCGTAATAGCGGGGGGCGGTGAGCAGTTCTTC. This sequence encodes CASSVIAGGGEQFF.

The chain employs TRBV6-1 and TRBJ1-1; 8 bases fit TRBD1. J gave up 5 bases and V 10 bases, and 9 bases lay outside the gene matches. Germline CDR1 MNHNS, CDR2 SASEGT. The CDR3 length is 13 residues. The CDR3 DNA is TGTGCCACCCACAGGGGGAGGGGGACTGAAGCTTTCTTT. It yields the protein CATHRGRGTEAFF.

V usage is TRBV19 and J usage is TRBJ2-3; 8 bases are shared with TRBD1. Germline loops: CDR1 LNHDA, CDR2 SQIVND (reference sequence). This CDR3 spans 14 amino acids. The ends lost 7 bases at V and 1 base at J; junction bases unmatched: 4. The CDR3 bases are TGTGCCAGTAAGGACAGGGAAGGCACAGATACGCAGTATTTT. This encodes CASKDREGTDTQYF.

V is TRBV19 and J is TRBJ1-3; D unclear. This CDR3 comprises 15 residues. Germline CDR1 and CDR2: LNHDA and SQIVND (reference sequence). V lost 3 bases, J lost 0 bases, and 9 bases lay in between. CDR3: CASSINPSSGNTIYF. CDR3 sequence (DNA): TGTGCCAGTAGTATTAACCCGAGCTCTGGAAACACCATATATTTT.

A single count supports this clone. The gene calls are TRBV5-4 and TRBJ2-4; 9 nucleotides agree with TRBD1. Per the germline V gene, CDR1 is SGHNT and CDR2 is YYREEE (reference sequence). There are 14 residues in the CDR3. Trimming removed 4 bases from V and 5 bases from J; junction bases left unmatched: 4. The CDR3 DNA is TGTGCCAGCAGCCGACAGGGGGGGGAAAACATTCAGTACTTC. Translating it yields CASSRQGGENIQYF.

About this clone itself: The junction departs from germline at one end; a sequencing error may be responsible. The rearrangement uses TRBV5-6 and TRBJ2-3; 9 nucleotides align to TRBD2. CDR3 length: 16 amino acids. CDR1 SGHDT and CDR2 YYEEEE come from the germline V gene. The DNA for the CDR3 is TGTGCCGGCAGCTTGGGGCTAGCGGGGTCCACAGATACGCAGTATTTT. This encodes CAGSLGLAGSTDTQYF. Using reference TRBV5-6 and TRBJ2-3 for the parts outside the CDR3, the full variable domain is DAGVTQSPTHLIKTRGQQVTLRCSPKSGHDTVSWYQQALGQGPQFIFQYYEEEERQRGNFPDRFSGHQFPNYSSELNVNALLLGDSALYLCAGSLGLAGSTDTQYFGPGTRLTVL.

The chain uses TRBV15 and TRBJ2-1; a weak D match, TRBD2 (6 bases). V was pared by 0 bases and J by 4 bases, with 16 bases between. Per the germline V gene, CDR1 is LNHNV and CDR2 is YYDKDF (reference sequence). The CDR3 loop spans 17 amino acids. The CDR3 coding sequence is TGTGCCACCAGCAGAGATCGAGGTGGACGGGGGTACAATGAGCAGTTCTTC. Its protein product is CATSRDRGGRGYNEQFF.

The V gene is TRBV18, the J gene TRBJ2-7; a possible D gene is TRBD2 (7 bases). CDR1 and CDR2 from the germline V gene are KGHSH and LQKENI. The length of the CDR3 is 16 residues. Trimming pared 8 bases from V and 0 bases from J, leaving 20 bases between. For the CDR3, the DNA is TGTGCCAGCGGAGAGAGGGGGGGCTACACCTCCTACGAGCAGTACTTC. It is translated as CASGERGGYTSYEQYF. Complete variable domain (other parts from reference TRBV18 and TRBJ2-7): NAGVMQNPRHLVRRRGQEARLRCSPMKGHSHVYWYRQLPEEGLKFMVYLQKENIIDESGMPKERFSAEFPKEGPSILRIQQVVRGDSAAYFCASGERGGYTSYEQYFGPGTRLTVT.

V gene TRBV19 combines with J gene TRBJ2-7; possibly TRBD1 for D (5 bases). The CDR3 contains 11 residues. CDR1 is LNHDA and CDR2 is SQIVND in the germline V gene (reference sequence). Trimming cost V 7 bases and J 4 bases, with 8 bases left between them. In nucleotides, the CDR3 is TGTGCCAGTACCCAGGGATACGAGCAGTACTTC. Amino acid sequence: CASTQGYEQYF.

The chain uses TRBV19 and TRBJ2-1, with 13 positions matching TRBD2. The CDR3 covers 15 residues. The V gene end was trimmed by 4 bases and the J gene end by 5 bases; junction bases not matched to a gene: 2. Germline CDR1 is LNHDA and CDR2 is SQIVND (reference sequence). CDR3 nucleotide sequence: TGTGCCAGTAGTAGGACTAGCGGGGGAAACAATGAGCAGTTCTTC. Translated: CASSRTSGGNNEQFF.

The chain recombines TRBV15 with TRBJ2-3; 11 bases are shared with TRBD2. The CDR3 has 16 residues. Germline CDR1 LNHNV, CDR2 YYDKDF (reference sequence). V trimming: 3 bases; J trimming: 5 bases; junction bases outside the gene matches: 7. CDR3 bases: TGTGCCACCAGCAGTGAAACTAGCGGGGGTGTAGATACGCAGTATTTT. Translation: CATSSETSGGVDTQYF.

This clone showed up just a few times. J is TRBJ1-3 and V is TRBV2; D ambiguous. Trimming shortened V by 9 bases and J by 2 bases, and 11 bases separated the two germline ends. This CDR3 region has 13 residues. Germline assignment: CDR1 SNHLY and CDR2 FYNNEI. CDR3 sequence: CASQRTPGNTIYF. CDR3 DNA sequence: TGTGCCAGTCAAAGGACTCCTGGAAACACCATATATTTT. Full variable domain (remainder filled in from reference TRBV2 and TRBJ1-3): EPEVTQTPSHQVTQMGQEVILRCVPISNHLYFYWYRQILGQKVEFLVSFYNNEISEKSEIFDDQFSVERPDGSNFTLKIRSTKLEDSAMYFCASQRTPGNTIYFGEGSWLTVV.

This clone showed up just once. The rearrangement joins TRBV28 to TRBJ1-3; D unresolved. There are 15 residues in the CDR3. The V gene lost 3 bases and the J gene lost 3 bases, with 12 bases spanning the gap. CDR1 is MDHEN, CDR2 SYDVKM, per germline. CDR3 in DNA: TGTGCCAGCAGTTTCACGCTAACCTTTGGAAACACCATATATTTT. It encodes CASSFTLTFGNTIYF. Full variable domain (rest looked up from reference TRBV28 and TRBJ1-3): DVKVTQSSRYLVKRTGEKVFLECVQDMDHENMFWYRQDPGLGLRLIYFSYDVKMKEKGDIPEGYSVSREKKERFSLILESASTNQTSMYLCASSFTLTFGNTIYFGEGSWLTVV.

The chain combines TRBV7-6 with TRBJ2-3; TRBD2 matches 8 bases. J was trimmed by 1 base and V by 3 bases; bases with no gene match: 3. This CDR3 is built from 15 residues. The V gene's germline CDR1 is SGHVS and CDR2 FNYEAQ. CDR3 protein: CASSLGLGGTDTQYF. CDR3 bases: TGTGCCAGCAGCTTGGGACTAGGTGGCACAGATACGCAGTATTTT.